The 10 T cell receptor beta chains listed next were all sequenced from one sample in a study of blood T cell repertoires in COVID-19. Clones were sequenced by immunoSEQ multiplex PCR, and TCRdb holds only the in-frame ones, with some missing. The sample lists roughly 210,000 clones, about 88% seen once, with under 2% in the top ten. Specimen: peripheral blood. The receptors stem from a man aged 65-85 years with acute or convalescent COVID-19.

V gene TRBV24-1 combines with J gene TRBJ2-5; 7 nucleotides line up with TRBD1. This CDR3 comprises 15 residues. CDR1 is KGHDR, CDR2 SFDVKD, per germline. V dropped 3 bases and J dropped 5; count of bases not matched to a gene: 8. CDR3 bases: TGTGCCACCAGTGATCAGACAGGGAATAGGGAGACCCAGTACTTC. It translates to CATSDQTGNRETQYF.

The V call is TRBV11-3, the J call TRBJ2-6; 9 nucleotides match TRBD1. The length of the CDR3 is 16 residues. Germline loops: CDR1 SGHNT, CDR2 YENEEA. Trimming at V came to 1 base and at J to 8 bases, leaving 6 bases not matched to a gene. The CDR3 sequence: CASSLGGQGVSNVLTF. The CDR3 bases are TGTGCCAGCAGCTTAGGGGGACAGGGAGTTTCCAACGTCCTGACTTTC.

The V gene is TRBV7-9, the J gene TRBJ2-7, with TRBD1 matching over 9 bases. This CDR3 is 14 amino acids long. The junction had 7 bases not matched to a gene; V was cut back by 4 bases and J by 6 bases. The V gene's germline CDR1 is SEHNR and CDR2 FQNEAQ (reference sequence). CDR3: CASSSRTGVREQYF. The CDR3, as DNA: TGTGCCAGCAGCTCGCGGACAGGGGTGCGCGAGCAGTACTTC.

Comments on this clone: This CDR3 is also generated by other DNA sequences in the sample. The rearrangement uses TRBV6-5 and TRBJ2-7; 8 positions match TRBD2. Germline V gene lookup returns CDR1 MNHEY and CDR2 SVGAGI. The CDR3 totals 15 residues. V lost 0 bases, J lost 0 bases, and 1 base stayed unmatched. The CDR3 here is CASSYSAGGSYEQYF. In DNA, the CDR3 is TGTGCCAGCAGTTACTCGGCGGGGGGCTCCTACGAGCAGTACTTC.

The CDR3 region has the DNA TGTGCCAGTGGTGGGACTAGCGGGAGGAACACAGATACGCAGTATTTT. Protein: CASGGTSGRNTDTQYF. This chain links TRBV7-8 with TRBJ2-3; 15 bases map to TRBD2. The germline gives CDR1 SGHVS, CDR2 FQNEAQ. V lost 9 bases, J lost 2 bases, and 6 bases stayed unmatched. The CDR3 is 16 amino acids.

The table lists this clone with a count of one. The CDR3 nucleotides read TGTGCCAGCAGCCCCCATGGGGGCGATGTTGAAAAACTGTTTTTT. It codes for CASSPHGGDVEKLFF. The rearrangement uses TRBV9 and TRBJ1-4; tentatively, D is TRBD1 (6 bases). The length of the CDR3 is 15 residues. Trimming removed 4 bases at V and 7 bases at J, with 17 bases between. Germline values: CDR1 SGDLS, CDR2 YYNGEE.

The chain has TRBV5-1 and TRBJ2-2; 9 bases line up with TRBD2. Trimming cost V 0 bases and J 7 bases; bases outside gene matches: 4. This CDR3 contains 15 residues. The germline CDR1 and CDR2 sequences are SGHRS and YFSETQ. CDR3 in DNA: TGCGCCAGCAGCTTGGTTAGCGGGAGCGGCGGGGAGCTGTTTTTT. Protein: CASSLVSGSGGELFF.

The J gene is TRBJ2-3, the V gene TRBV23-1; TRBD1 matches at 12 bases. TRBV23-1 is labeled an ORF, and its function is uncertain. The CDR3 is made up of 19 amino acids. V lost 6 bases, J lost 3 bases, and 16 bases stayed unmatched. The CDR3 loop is CASSLGDRGQTSGTDTQYF. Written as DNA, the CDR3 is TGCGCCAGCAGCCTAGGGGACAGGGGGCAGACTAGCGGGACAGATACGCAGTATTTT.

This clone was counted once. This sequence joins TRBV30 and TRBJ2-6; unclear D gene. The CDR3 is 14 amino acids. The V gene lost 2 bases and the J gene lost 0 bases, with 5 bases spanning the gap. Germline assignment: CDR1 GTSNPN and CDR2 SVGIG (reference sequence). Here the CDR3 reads CAWSRDSGANVLTF. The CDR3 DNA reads TGTGCCTGGAGTAGAGACTCTGGGGCCAACGTCCTGACTTTC.

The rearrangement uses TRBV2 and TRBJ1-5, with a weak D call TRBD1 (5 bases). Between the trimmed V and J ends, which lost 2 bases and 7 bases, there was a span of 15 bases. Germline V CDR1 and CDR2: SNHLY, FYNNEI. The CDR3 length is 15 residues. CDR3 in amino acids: CASSESRAFLQPQHF. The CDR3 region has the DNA TGTGCCAGCAGTGAATCCAGGGCGTTTTTGCAGCCCCAGCATTTT.